This passage covers 11 T cell receptor beta chains from one sample sequenced in a study of blood T cell repertoires in COVID-19. The assay was immunoSEQ multiplex PCR, and TCRdb's table has in-frame clones only and misses some. This sample carries 63,000 or so clones, roughly 80% of them seen once, and the ten largest clones take about two fifths. The sequenced material came from peripheral blood. The receptors were gathered from a human donor in a cohort sampled during active COVID-19.

The chain joins TRBV5-1 to TRBJ1-2; 7 bases agree with TRBD1. Germline CDR1 is SGHRS and CDR2 is YFSETQ. The CDR3 extends over 15 amino acids. The J segment lost 5 bases and the V segment lost 0 bases, leaving 7 bases of the junction unmatched. This chain's CDR3 is CASSLEGGGRYGYTF. Written as DNA, the CDR3 is TGCGCCAGCAGCTTGGAAGGAGGGGGCAGGTATGGCTACACCTTC.

This chain connects TRBV30 to TRBJ2-3, with D perhaps matching TRBD2 (6 bases). The CDR3 is made up of 12 amino acids. Germline V gives CDR1 GTSNPN, CDR2 SVGIG (reference sequence). Trimming removed 1 base from V and 9 bases from J, with 11 bases in between. The CDR3 nucleotides read TGTGCCTGGAGTGCGTCCGGAGGGACGCAGTATTTT. It encodes CAWSASGGTQYF.

The chain employs TRBV5-1 and TRBJ1-4, with 9 positions matching TRBD1. CDR1 is SGHRS and CDR2 is YFSETQ in the germline V gene. The CDR3 runs to 12 residues. The junction had 4 bases not matched to a gene; V was cut back by 5 bases and J by 11 bases. CDR3 in DNA: TGCGCCAGCAGGAGGGACAGGGACAAACTGTTTTTT. It translates to CASRRDRDKLFF.

The gene calls are TRBV24-1 and TRBJ2-3; D call uncertain. Germline CDR1 is KGHDR and CDR2 is SFDVKD. With 2 bases removed from V and 5 bases from J, the gap between germline ends came to 7 bases. The CDR3 consists of 13 residues. The CDR3 nucleotides read TGTGCCACCAGTGATTCAGGAAGAGATACGCAGTATTTT. Amino acids: CATSDSGRDTQYF.

J is TRBJ1-6 and V is TRBV18; 7 bases line up with TRBD1. Per germline, CDR1 KGHSH and CDR2 LQKENI. After removal of 6 bases from V and 13 bases from J, the junction contained 15 bases not matched to a gene. The CDR3 extends over 15 amino acids. The CDR3 here is CASSRTGTEDTPLHF. CDR3 in DNA: TGTGCCAGCTCGCGTACCGGGACAGAGGATACTCCCCTCCACTTT.

This chain uses TRBV14 with TRBJ2-3, with D possibly matching TRBD2 (7 bases). V was clipped by 8 bases and J by 2 bases, with 14 bases between them. Germline values: CDR1 SGHDN, CDR2 FVKESK. The CDR3 covers 14 residues. CDR3 sequence reads: CASGGGGFTDTQYF. CDR3 DNA sequence: TGTGCCAGCGGGGGAGGGGGGTTCACAGATACGCAGTATTTT.

The rearrangement links TRBV19 to TRBJ1-5; a possible D gene is TRBD1 (5 bases). The CDR3 runs to 17 residues. CDR1 is LNHDA and CDR2 is SQIVND in the germline V gene (reference sequence). The V gene lost 5 bases and the J gene lost 0 bases, with 17 bases spanning the gap. CDR3: CASSGAGPKYSNQPQHF. CDR3 nucleotide sequence: TGTGCCAGTAGTGGGGCGGGACCTAAATATAGCAATCAGCCCCAGCATTTT.

The V call is TRBV5-1, the J call TRBJ2-1; 10 positions match TRBD1. V trimming: 4 bases; J trimming: 8 bases; junction bases outside the gene matches: 9. Germline CDR1 and CDR2: SGHRS and YFSETQ. This CDR3 is built from 15 residues. The DNA for the CDR3 is TGCGCCAGCAGCGGGGGACAGGGGTATGTGCATGAGCAGTTCTTC. Its translation is CASSGGQGYVHEQFF.

The rearrangement links TRBV18 to TRBJ1-4; D may be TRBD1 (6 bases). The V gene lost 3 bases and the J gene lost 4 bases, with 12 bases spanning the gap. The CDR3 extends over 15 amino acids. Per the germline V gene, CDR1 is KGHSH and CDR2 is LQKENI. CDR3 DNA sequence: TGTGCCAGCTCACCCTTAGGACAGAGTAATGAAAAACTGTTTTTT. This encodes CASSPLGQSNEKLFF.

The chain carries TRBV30 and TRBJ2-5, with 10 bases lining up with TRBD2. CDR3 size: 16 residues. J lost 9 bases, V lost 7 bases, and 20 bases had no gene match. Germline V lookup: CDR1 GTSNPN, CDR2 SVGIG (reference sequence). CDR3 DNA sequence: TGTGCCTCCCAAGGACAAACTAGCGGGGTTCAGTCGGCCCAGTACTTC. Amino acids: CASQGQTSGVQSAQYF. The whole variable domain, remainder taken from reference TRBV30 and TRBJ2-5, is SQTIHQWPATLVQPVGSPLSLECTVEGTSNPNLYWYRQAAGRGLQLLFYSVGIGQISSEVPQNLSASRPQDRQFILSSKKLLLSDSGFYLCASQGQTSGVQSAQYFGPGTRLLVL.

V and J are TRBV29-1 and TRBJ1-2; 10 bases agree with TRBD1. CDR3 length: 14 residues. V shed 4 bases and J 3 bases; nucleotides not matched to a gene: 5. Germline V gives CDR1 SQVTM, CDR2 ANQGSEA. Here the CDR3 reads CSVATGTGDYGYTF. The CDR3 DNA reads TGCAGCGTTGCCACCGGGACAGGGGACTATGGCTACACCTTC.